This T cell receptor beta chain stems from a study of blood T cell repertoires in COVID-19 (dated by TCRdb to the early 2020s). Study-wide context: The collaborator samples originated in the United States, Italy and Spain and spanned the acute and convalescent phases of COVID-19. The material from the prospective study consisted of cDNA or gDNA derived from T cells, B-cell-depleted T cells, or PBMCs. The dataset comprised deeply sampled blood TCRbeta repertoires from subjects exposed to, actively infected with, or recovered from COVID-19. The repertoires were released in a freely available public database intended as a resource for research on the immune response to SARS-CoV-2. The samples were drawn from two sources: the first 160 participants of the ongoing ImmuneRACE study, and 1,254 subjects contributed by 6 global collaborators. Nearly every sample came with metadata listing a de-identified subject ID, COVID-19 status, age in years and sex. HLA class I and class II types, where available, came from metadata supplied by the sample provider rather than from assay-based typing. Results and caveats for the whole study, not just this receptor: Clinical and demographic metadata were provided uncurated, with the amount varying by source and participant.

The immunoSEQ Assay, a bias-controlled multiplex PCR, was used to amplify TCRbeta CDR3 regions from genomic DNA. The study's own analysis went as follows. Within the assay, amplification of reference gene primers was used to estimate how many nucleated cells each sample contained. To quantify the absolute abundance of each unique TCRbeta CDR3 rearrangement, sequence reads were collapsed and filtered. For each sample, productive Simpson clonality was calculated as the square root of Simpson's diversity index over productive rearrangements. This is the immuneACCESS table as TCRdb keeps it, with only in-frame sequences that have V and J called. A part of the clones is gone; compared with another copy, unresolved V genes explain less than half, and the rest is unexplained. Clonal size and the V and J genes are those of that table, whereas D and trimming came from the DNA. This sample holds about 120,000 clones; around 91% were observed only once. Roughly 4% of the sample rests with the top ten.

From a lookup of the germline V gene (reference sequence), CDR1 and CDR2 are LGHDT and YNNKEL. Trimmed from V: 4 bases; trimmed from J: 6 bases; junction bases lacking a gene match: 5. The CDR3, cysteine through phenylalanine, is 14 amino acids long. The sequence is cut down to CDR3 DNA, 42 bases in frame from base 1. At one collaborating source in Seattle, patients were enrolled during active infection and were followed longitudinally through the course of disease. Each collaborating institution followed its own protocols to collect whole blood in K2EDTA tubes. For TCRbeta analysis, collaborators shipped samples in one of three forms: frozen whole blood, isolated PBMCs, or DNA extracted from either of those sample types. About this clone: The target of this receptor is not known. No quality values exist for individual bases; no much larger clone is one base distant.

The sequence links TRBV3-1 (or the pseudogene TRBV3-2) to TRBJ1-4, and TRBD1 aligns with 7 junction nucleotides. This TCR came from a woman aged 55-69 years with COVID-19, enrolled during active disease. The material sequenced was peripheral blood. CDR3 sequence: CASSLGTVHEKLFF. The DNA sequence is given as TGTGCCAGCAGCCTCGGGACAGTCCATGAAAAACTGTTTTTT.